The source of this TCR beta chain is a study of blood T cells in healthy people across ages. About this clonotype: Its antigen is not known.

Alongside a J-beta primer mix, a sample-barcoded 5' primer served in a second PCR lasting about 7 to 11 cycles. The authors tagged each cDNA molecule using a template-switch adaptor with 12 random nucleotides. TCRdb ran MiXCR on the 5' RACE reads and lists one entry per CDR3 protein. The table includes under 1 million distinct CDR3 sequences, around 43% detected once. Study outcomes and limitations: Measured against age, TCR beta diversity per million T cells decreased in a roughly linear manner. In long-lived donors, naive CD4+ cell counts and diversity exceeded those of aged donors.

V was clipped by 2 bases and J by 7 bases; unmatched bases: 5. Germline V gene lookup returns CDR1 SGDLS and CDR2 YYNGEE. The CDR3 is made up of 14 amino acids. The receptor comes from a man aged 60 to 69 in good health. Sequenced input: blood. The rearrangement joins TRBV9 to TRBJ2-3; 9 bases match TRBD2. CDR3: CASSVPSGANTQYF. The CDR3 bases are TGTGCCAGCAGCGTCCCTAGCGGGGCAAATACGCAGTATTTT.